The 23 T cell receptor beta chains listed next were all sequenced from one sample in a study of CD8+ T cells in alopecia areata. Reverse transcribed after extraction, RNA yielded cDNA as the sequencing template. Here immunoSEQ multiplex PCR was the method, and the copy in TCRdb shows in-frame clones only, minus some. This table has roughly 150,000 clones, around 50% appearing once. The sample was CD4+ T cells sorted from blood, taken at week 0. Receptor source: a human donor with alopecia areata.

The CDR3 loop reads CASTLDLYSEAFF. As DNA, the CDR3 is TGTGCCAGCACCCTGGACCTTTACTCCGAAGCTTTCTTT. The V gene is TRBV5-4, the J gene TRBJ1-1; D gene ambiguous. Germline V gives CDR1 SGHNT, CDR2 YYREEE (reference sequence). V lost 6 bases, J lost 8 bases, and 17 bases lay in between. The CDR3 is 13 residues long.

The chain employs TRBV7-2 and TRBJ2-5; D is uncertain. CDR3 length: 13 amino acids. Trimming stripped 0 bases from V and 14 bases from J, with 16 bases between. CDR1 and CDR2 (germline): SGHTA, FQGNSA. DNA of the CDR3: TGTGCCAGCAGCTTAGCTGGGGAAAAACCACTTTACTTC. Encoded protein: CASSLAGEKPLYF.

The chain carries TRBV5-1 and TRBJ2-7; D unresolved. Trimming took 0 bases from V and 6 from J, leaving 7 bases between them. The CDR3 loop spans 12 amino acids. Germline CDR1 reads SGHRS; CDR2 reads YFSETQ. CDR3 amino acids: CASSLANSEQYF. CDR3 coding DNA: TGCGCCAGCAGCTTGGCCAATTCCGAGCAGTACTTC.

Only one count was recorded for this clone. V is TRBV9 and J is TRBJ2-5; TRBD2 matches 13 bases. The germline V gene encodes CDR1 SGDLS and CDR2 YYNGEE. Trimming took 3 bases from V and 3 from J; bases not matched to a gene: 5. The CDR3 runs 16 residues. This CDR3 reads CASSGPTSGGKETQYF. In nucleotides, the CDR3 is TGTGCCAGCAGCGGCCCGACTAGCGGGGGGAAAGAGACCCAGTACTTC.

This sequence joins TRBV27 and TRBJ1-3; tentative D call: TRBD1 (5 bases). Between the trimmed V and J ends, which lost 8 bases and 2 bases, there was a span of 16 bases. This CDR3 has 15 residues. CDR1 is MNHEY, CDR2 SMNVEV, per germline (reference sequence). The CDR3 loop is CASVFWGIAGNTIYF. For the CDR3, the DNA is TGTGCCAGCGTGTTTTGGGGGATCGCTGGAAACACCATATATTTT.

The chain uses TRBV7-2 and TRBJ2-3; TRBD2 might be the D (6 bases). This CDR3 has 18 residues. Germline lookup yields CDR1 SGHTA and CDR2 FQGNSA. The V gene lost 1 base and the J gene lost 0 bases, with 17 bases spanning the gap. Here the CDR3 DNA reads TGTGCCAGCAGCTTAGTCCTTGGTCGGGGGACTAGCACAGATACGCAGTATTTT. Residues: CASSLVLGRGTSTDTQYF.

This clone has more than one count but fewer than ten. This chain links TRBV7-2 with TRBJ2-1, with TRBD2 matching over 8 bases. V dropped 6 bases and J dropped 2; count of bases not matched to a gene: 9. The germline V gene has CDR1 SGHTA and CDR2 FQGNSA. This CDR3 contains 16 residues. CDR3 residues: CASSYVAGTTYNEQFF. As DNA, the CDR3 is TGTGCCAGCAGTTACGTAGCGGGGACCACCTACAATGAGCAGTTCTTC.

This clone has just a few counts. J is TRBJ2-5 and V is TRBV7-9; a weak D match, TRBD1 (5 bases). The CDR3 is 16 amino acids. V was shortened by 2 bases and J by 1 base, with 14 bases between the two germline ends. CDR1 SEHNR and CDR2 FQNEAQ come from the germline V gene (reference sequence). The CDR3 DNA follows: TGTGCCAGCAGCTTAAGCCCCACCAGGGTCCAAGAGACCCAGTACTTC. Protein product: CASSLSPTRVQETQYF. The full variable domain, its missing parts supplied by reference TRBV7-9 and TRBJ2-5, is DTGVSQNPRHKITKRGQNVTFRCDPISEHNRLYWYRQTLGQGPEFLTYFQNEAQLEKSRLLSDRFSAERPKGSFSTLEIQRTEQGDSAMYLCASSLSPTRVQETQYFGPGTRLLVL.

V usage is TRBV2 and J usage is TRBJ2-3, with 8 nucleotides matching TRBD2. Trimming at V came to 3 bases and at J to 5 bases, leaving 7 bases not matched to a gene. Germline V gene lookup returns CDR1 SNHLY and CDR2 FYNNEI. The CDR3 runs to 15 residues. The CDR3 region is CASSERGASLDTQYF. The CDR3 DNA is TGTGCCAGCAGTGAGCGGGGGGCCTCGCTAGATACGCAGTATTTT.

This clone has just a few counts. One end of the junction fails to match germline, which may point to a read error. The V and J genes are TRBV7-7 and TRBJ2-5; D gene uncertain. Germline CDR1 SSHAT, CDR2 FNYEAQ (reference sequence). This CDR3 spans 13 amino acids. CDR3: CASSFGLQETQYF. The CDR3 DNA sequence: TGTGCTAGCAGCTTTGGTTTGCAGGAGACCCAGTACTTC.

There are a few counts of this clone. V usage is TRBV15 and J usage is TRBJ2-1, with TRBD1 matching 8 bases. Germline lookup yields CDR1 LNHNV and CDR2 YYDKDF (reference sequence). V lost 4 bases, J lost 0 bases, and 2 bases stayed unmatched. This CDR3 is 15 amino acids long. In DNA, the CDR3 is TGTGCCACCAGCAAGGACAGGGCCTCCTACAATGAGCAGTTCTTC. It translates to CATSKDRASYNEQFF.

The J gene is TRBJ1-1, the V gene TRBV9, with 10 bases identical to TRBD1. This CDR3 spans 15 amino acids. Germline CDR1 reads SGDLS; CDR2 reads YYNGEE. V shed 4 bases, J shed 1 base, and the junction held 4 bases outside the gene matches. CDR3 in DNA: TGTGCCAGCAGCCCACGACAGGGGGCGAACACTGAAGCTTTCTTT. It encodes CASSPRQGANTEAFF.

The genes are TRBV5-6 and TRBJ2-7, with a weak D call TRBD1 (6 bases). CDR3 size: 13 residues. Germline CDR1 is SGHDT and CDR2 is YYEEEE. Trimming pared 4 bases from V and 6 bases from J, leaving 14 bases between. CDR3 sequence reads: CASSAEGRGEQYF. CDR3 DNA sequence: TGTGCCAGCAGCGCCGAAGGCAGGGGCGAGCAGTACTTC.

The chain has TRBV23-1 and TRBJ2-7; D is perhaps TRBD2 (6 bases). TRBV23-1 falls under the ORF class, with uncertain function. CDR3 length: 11 residues. Trimming took 9 bases from V and 3 from J, leaving 9 bases between them. CDR3 in DNA: TGCGCCAGGGCCGGGGGCTACGAGCAGTACTTC. This gives the protein CARAGGYEQYF.

The J gene is TRBJ2-1, the V gene TRBV30, with 10 bases that match TRBD2. This CDR3 comprises 14 residues. Germline V gene sequence: CDR1 GTSNPN, CDR2 SVGIG (reference sequence). The V and J ends lost 4 bases and 3 bases, in that order; junction bases with no gene match: 3. The CDR3: CAWTSGGHYNEQFF. The CDR3 nucleotides read TGTGCCTGGACTAGCGGGGGTCACTACAATGAGCAGTTCTTC.

The CDR3 loop reads CSSTDIDTDTQYF. For the CDR3, the DNA is TGCAGCTCAACGGACATAGATACAGATACGCAGTATTTT. The chain is built from TRBV29-1 and TRBJ2-3; a possible D gene is TRBD1 (5 bases). Germline values: CDR1 SQVTM, CDR2 ANQGSEA. V was trimmed by 8 bases and J by 3 bases, leaving 15 bases between them. This CDR3 spans 13 amino acids.

This clone has only one observation. The V and J genes are TRBV6-5 and TRBJ2-7; D is unclear. CDR3 length: 16 amino acids. Per the germline V gene, CDR1 is MNHEY and CDR2 is SVGAGI. Trimming pared 0 bases from V and 0 bases from J, leaving 12 bases between. CDR3 nucleotides: TGTGCCAGCAGTTACTCGTGGCAGGCGAGCTCCTACGAGCAGTACTTC. Its protein is CASSYSWQASSYEQYF.

This clone was counted a single time. The chain recombines TRBV18 with TRBJ1-2; TRBD1 matches at 7 bases. Germline V gene lookup returns CDR1 KGHSH and CDR2 LQKENI. Unmatched junction bases numbered 5, after V lost 3 bases and J lost 4 bases. The CDR3 runs 14 residues. This chain's CDR3 is CASSPGQDLYGYTF. The DNA for the CDR3 is TGTGCCAGCTCACCCGGACAGGACCTCTATGGCTACACCTTC.

V is TRBV7-3 and J is TRBJ2-7; the match to TRBD1 covers 8 bases. Looked up from germline, CDR1 is SGHTA and CDR2 is FQGTGA. The CDR3 is 15 amino acids. The V segment lost 2 bases and the J segment 3 bases; nucleotides outside the gene matches: 6. CDR3 region: CASSLGAGGSYEQYF. The CDR3 nucleotides are TGTGCCAGCAGCTTAGGGGCAGGGGGCAGCTACGAGCAGTACTTC.

This clone was observed a few times. This sequence joins TRBV18 and TRBJ2-7, with D perhaps matching TRBD2 (6 bases). This CDR3 spans 13 amino acids. V shed 6 bases and J shed 6 bases, with 15 bases lying between them. Germline CDR1 KGHSH, CDR2 LQKENI. CDR3 DNA sequence: TGTGCCAGCTCCCGAGGAGGGGAAAGCGAGCAGTACTTC. This sequence encodes CASSRGGESEQYF. Together with reference TRBV18 and TRBJ2-7, the CDR3 gives the full variable domain: NAGVMQNPRHLVRRRGQEARLRCSPMKGHSHVYWYRQLPEEGLKFMVYLQKENIIDESGMPKERFSAEFPKEGPSILRIQQVVRGDSAAYFCASSRGGESEQYFGPGTRLTVT.

The chain employs TRBV6-6 and TRBJ2-2, with TRBD1 matching 7 bases. The CDR3 covers 16 residues. With 6 bases clipped from V and 3 bases from J, the junction kept 10 bases outside the gene matches. The germline gives CDR1 MNHNY, CDR2 SVGAGI (reference sequence). As DNA, the CDR3 is TGTGCCAGCAGCGGGGACAGTACCAGTTACACCGGGGAGCTGTTTTTT. Translation: CASSGDSTSYTGELFF.

The chain couples TRBV30 to TRBJ1-4, with 7 bases matching TRBD1. The CDR3 covers 13 residues. Germline V gene sequence: CDR1 GTSNPN, CDR2 SVGIG (reference sequence). V trimming: 3 bases; J trimming: 4 bases; junction bases outside the gene matches: 2. The CDR3 sequence is CAWSAGGNEKLFF. As DNA, the CDR3 is TGTGCCTGGAGCGCAGGGGGTAATGAAAAACTGTTTTTT.

The gene calls are TRBV7-2 and TRBJ2-4; D gene unclear. V was cut by 6 bases and J by 8 bases, with 11 bases left in between. The CDR3 consists of 12 residues. CDR1 is SGHTA and CDR2 is FQGNSA in the germline V gene. CDR3 sequence reads: CASRLIDDIQYF. The CDR3 region has the DNA TGTGCCAGCAGGTTAATCGACGACATTCAGTACTTC.